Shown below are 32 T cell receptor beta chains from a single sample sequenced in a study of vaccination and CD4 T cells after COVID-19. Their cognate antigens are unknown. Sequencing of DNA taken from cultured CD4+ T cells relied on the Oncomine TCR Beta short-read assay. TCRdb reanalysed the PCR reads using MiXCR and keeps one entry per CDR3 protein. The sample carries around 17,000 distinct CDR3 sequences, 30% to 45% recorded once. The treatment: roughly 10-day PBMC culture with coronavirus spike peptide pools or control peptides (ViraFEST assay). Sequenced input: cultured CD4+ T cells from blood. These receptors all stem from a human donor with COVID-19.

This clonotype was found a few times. CDR3 amino acids: CASRSVDLAGNTIYF. The CDR3 nucleotides are TGTGCCAGCAGGTCAGTGGACCTCGCTGGAAACACCATATATTTT. This rearrangement joins TRBV6-1 to TRBJ1-3; D is undetermined. CDR1 and CDR2 from the germline V gene are MNHNS and SASEGT. The CDR3 consists of 15 residues. The V and J ends lost 6 bases and 2 bases respectively, with 14 bases between them.

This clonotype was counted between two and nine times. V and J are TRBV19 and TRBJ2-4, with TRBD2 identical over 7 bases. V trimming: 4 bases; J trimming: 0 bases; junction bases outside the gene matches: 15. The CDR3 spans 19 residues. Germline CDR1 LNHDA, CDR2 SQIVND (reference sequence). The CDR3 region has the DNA TGTGCCAGTAGTACCGAGCGGGGTGGGACCGACAGAGCCAAAAACATTCAGTACTTC. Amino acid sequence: CASSTERGGTDRAKNIQYF.

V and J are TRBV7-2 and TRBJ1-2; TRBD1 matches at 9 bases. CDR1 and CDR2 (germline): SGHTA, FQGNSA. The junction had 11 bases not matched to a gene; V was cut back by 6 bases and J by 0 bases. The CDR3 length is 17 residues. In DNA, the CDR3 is TGTGCCAGCAGTCGAAGGCCGGGACAGGGACCTAACTATGGCTACACCTTC. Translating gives CASSRRPGQGPNYGYTF.

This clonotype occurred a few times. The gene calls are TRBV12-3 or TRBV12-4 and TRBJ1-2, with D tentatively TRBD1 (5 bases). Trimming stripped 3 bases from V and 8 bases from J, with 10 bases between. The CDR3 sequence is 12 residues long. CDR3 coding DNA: TGTGCCAGCAGTTTTCCGGGACGCGGCTACACCTTC. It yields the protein CASSFPGRGYTF.

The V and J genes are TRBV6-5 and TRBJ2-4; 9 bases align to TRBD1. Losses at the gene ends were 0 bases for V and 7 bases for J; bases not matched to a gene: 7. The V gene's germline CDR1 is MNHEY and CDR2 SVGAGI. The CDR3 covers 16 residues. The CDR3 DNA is TGTGCCAGCAGTTACTCGGCTCTGGGACAGGGTAACATTCAGTACTTC. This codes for CASSYSALGQGNIQYF.

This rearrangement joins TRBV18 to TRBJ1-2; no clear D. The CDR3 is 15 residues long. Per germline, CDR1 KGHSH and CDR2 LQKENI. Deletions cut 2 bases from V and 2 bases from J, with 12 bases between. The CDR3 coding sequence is TGTGCCAGCTCACCAAGTGGGGTGGCCAACTATGGCTACACCTTC. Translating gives CASSPSGVANYGYTF.

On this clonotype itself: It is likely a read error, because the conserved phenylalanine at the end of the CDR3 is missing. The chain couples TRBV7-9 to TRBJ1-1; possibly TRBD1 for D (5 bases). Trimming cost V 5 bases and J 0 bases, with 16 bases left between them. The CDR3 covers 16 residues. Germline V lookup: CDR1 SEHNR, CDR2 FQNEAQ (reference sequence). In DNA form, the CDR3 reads TGTGCCAGCAGCCCCACGAGACAGCGACTGAACACTGAAGCTTTCCTT. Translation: CASSPTRQRLNTEAFL.

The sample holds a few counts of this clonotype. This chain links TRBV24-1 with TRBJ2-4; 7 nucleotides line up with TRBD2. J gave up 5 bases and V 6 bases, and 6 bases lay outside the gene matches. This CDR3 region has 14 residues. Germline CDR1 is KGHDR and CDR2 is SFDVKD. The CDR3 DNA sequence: TGTGCCACCAGTCCTGGGGGGGATCAAAACATTCAGTACTTC. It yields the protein CATSPGGDQNIQYF.

Here the CDR3 DNA reads TGTGCCAGCAGCCCAGGGGGACAGTACAATGAGCAGTTCTTC. Amino acid sequence: CASSPGGQYNEQFF. The V call is TRBV7-3, the J call TRBJ2-1; the match to TRBD1 covers 7 bases. This CDR3 contains 14 residues. The V gene end was trimmed by 5 bases and the J gene end by 4 bases; junction bases not matched to a gene: 5. Germline lookup yields CDR1 SGHTA and CDR2 FQGTGA.

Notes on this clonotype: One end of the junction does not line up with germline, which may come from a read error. CDR3 residues: CASSLDGNAGNTIYF. The CDR3 DNA sequence: TGTGCTAGCAGCTTAGATGGCAACGCTGGAAACACCATATATTTT. J is TRBJ1-3 and V is TRBV7-7; D is uncertain. This CDR3 comprises 15 residues. CDR1 and CDR2 (germline): SSHAT, FNYEAQ (reference sequence).

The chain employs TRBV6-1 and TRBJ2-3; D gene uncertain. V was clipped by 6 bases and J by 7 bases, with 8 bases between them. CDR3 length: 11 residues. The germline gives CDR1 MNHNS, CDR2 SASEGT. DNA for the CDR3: TGTGCCAGCAGCTTAGTGAATACGCAGTATTTT. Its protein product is CASSLVNTQYF.

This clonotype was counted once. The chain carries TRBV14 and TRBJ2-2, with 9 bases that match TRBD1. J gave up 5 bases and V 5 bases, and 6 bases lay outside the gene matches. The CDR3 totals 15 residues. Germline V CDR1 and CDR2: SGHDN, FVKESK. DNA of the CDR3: TGTGCCAGCAGCTCCCAGGGGACAGGGACCGGGGAGCTGTTTTTT. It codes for CASSSQGTGTGELFF.

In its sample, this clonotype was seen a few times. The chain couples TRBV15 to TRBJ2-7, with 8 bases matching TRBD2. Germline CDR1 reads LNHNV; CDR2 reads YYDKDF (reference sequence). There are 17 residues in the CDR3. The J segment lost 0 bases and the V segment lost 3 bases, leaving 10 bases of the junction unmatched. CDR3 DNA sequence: TGTGCCACCAGCAGGTACAAGGAAGCGGGGGCCTCCTACGAGCAGTACTTC. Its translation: CATSRYKEAGASYEQYF.

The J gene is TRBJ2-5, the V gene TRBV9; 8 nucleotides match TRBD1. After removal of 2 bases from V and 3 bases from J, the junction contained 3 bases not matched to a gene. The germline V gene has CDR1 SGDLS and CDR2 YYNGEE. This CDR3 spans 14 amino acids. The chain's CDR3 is CASSVTGGKETQYF. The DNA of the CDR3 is TGTGCCAGCAGCGTTACAGGGGGAAAAGAGACCCAGTACTTC.

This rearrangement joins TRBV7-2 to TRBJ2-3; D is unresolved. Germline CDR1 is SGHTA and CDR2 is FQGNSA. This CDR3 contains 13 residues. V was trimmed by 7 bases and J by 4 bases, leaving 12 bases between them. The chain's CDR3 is CASTTYSSDTQYF. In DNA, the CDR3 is TGTGCCAGCACCACTTACTCTTCAGATACGCAGTATTTT.

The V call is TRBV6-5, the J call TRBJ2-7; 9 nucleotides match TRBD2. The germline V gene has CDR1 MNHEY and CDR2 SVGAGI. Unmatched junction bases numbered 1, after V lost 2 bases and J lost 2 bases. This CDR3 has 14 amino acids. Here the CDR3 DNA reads TGTGCCAGCAGTTACGAGCGGGGGGCCTACGAGCAGTACTTC. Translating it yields CASSYERGAYEQYF.

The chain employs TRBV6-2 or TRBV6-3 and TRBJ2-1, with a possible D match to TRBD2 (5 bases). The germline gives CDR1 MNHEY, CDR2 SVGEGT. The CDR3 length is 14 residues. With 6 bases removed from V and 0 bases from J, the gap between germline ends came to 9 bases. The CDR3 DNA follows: TGTGCCAGCAGAACCGGAGGCTCCTACAATGAGCAGTTCTTC. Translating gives CASRTGGSYNEQFF.

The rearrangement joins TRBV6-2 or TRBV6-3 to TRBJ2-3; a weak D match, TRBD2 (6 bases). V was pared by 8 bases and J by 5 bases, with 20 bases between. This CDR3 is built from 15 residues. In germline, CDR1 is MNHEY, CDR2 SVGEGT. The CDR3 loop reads CASRRDRGRVDTQYF. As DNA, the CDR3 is TGTGCCAGCCGAAGGGATCGGGGGAGAGTAGATACGCAGTATTTT.

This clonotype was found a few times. The CDR3 region is CSARRLAGAGELFF. Written as DNA, the CDR3 is TGCAGTGCCCGCCGGCTAGCGGGGGCCGGGGAGCTGTTTTTT. The chain employs TRBV20-1 and TRBJ2-2, with 10 bases that match TRBD2. Germline CDR1 and CDR2: DFQATT and SNEGSKA (reference sequence). The CDR3 contains 14 residues. After removal of 6 bases from V and 6 bases from J, the junction contained 7 bases not matched to a gene.

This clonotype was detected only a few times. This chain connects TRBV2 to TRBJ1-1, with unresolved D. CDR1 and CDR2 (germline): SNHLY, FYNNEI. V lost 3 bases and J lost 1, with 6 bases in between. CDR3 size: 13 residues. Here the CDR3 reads CASSDRPNTEAFF. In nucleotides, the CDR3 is TGTGCCAGCAGTGACAGGCCGAACACTGAAGCTTTCTTT.

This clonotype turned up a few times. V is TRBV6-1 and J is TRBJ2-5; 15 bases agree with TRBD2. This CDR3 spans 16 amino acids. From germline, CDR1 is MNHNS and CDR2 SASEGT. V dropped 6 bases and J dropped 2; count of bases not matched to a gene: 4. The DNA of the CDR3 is TGTGCCAGCAGCCGGGGACTAGCGGGGGGTCAAGAGACCCAGTACTTC. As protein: CASSRGLAGGQETQYF.

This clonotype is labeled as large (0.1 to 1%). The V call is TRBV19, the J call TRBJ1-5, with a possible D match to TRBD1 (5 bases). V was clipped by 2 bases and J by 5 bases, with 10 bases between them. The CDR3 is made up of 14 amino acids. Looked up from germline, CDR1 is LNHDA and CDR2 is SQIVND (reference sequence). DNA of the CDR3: TGTGCCAGTAGTATACTAAGGGGCGATCAGCCCCAGCATTTT. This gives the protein CASSILRGDQPQHF.

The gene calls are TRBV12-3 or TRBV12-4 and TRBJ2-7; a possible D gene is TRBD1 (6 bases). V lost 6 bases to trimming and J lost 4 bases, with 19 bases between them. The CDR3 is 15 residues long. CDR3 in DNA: TGTGCCAGCAGCAGGGGCTGGTCCCTAGGGTACGAGCAGTACTTC. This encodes CASSRGWSLGYEQYF.

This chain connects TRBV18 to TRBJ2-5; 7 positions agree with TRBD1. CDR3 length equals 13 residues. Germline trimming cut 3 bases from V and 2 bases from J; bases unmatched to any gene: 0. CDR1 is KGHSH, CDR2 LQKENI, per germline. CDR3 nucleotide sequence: TGTGCCAGCTCACCGGGACAGCAAGAGACCCAGTACTTC. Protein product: CASSPGQQETQYF.

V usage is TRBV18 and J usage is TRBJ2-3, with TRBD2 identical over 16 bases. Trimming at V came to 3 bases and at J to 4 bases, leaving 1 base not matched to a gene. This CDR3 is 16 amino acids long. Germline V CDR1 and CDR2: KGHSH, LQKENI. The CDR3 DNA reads TGTGCCAGCTCACCGGGACTAGCGGGGGGGCCAGATACGCAGTATTTT. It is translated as CASSPGLAGGPDTQYF.

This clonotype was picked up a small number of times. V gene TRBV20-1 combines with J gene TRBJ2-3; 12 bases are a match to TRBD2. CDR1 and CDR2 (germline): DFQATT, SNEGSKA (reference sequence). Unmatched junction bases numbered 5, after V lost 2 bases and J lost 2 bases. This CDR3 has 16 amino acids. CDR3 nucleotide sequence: TGCAGTGCTAGACCGCGACTAGCGGGGGCCACAGATACGCAGTATTTT. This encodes CSARPRLAGATDTQYF.

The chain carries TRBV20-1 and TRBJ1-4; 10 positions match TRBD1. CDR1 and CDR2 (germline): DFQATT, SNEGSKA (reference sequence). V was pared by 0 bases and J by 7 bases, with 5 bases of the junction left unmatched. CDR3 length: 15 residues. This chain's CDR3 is CSARDRGTGVEKLFF. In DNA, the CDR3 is TGCAGTGCTAGAGACCGCGGGACAGGGGTTGAAAAACTGTTTTTT.

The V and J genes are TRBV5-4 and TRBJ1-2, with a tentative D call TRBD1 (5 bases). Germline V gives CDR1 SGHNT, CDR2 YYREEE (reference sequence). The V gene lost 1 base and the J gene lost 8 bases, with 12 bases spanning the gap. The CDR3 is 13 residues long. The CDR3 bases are TGTGCCAGCAGCTTGTCAGGGTTCGACGGCTACACCTTC. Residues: CASSLSGFDGYTF.

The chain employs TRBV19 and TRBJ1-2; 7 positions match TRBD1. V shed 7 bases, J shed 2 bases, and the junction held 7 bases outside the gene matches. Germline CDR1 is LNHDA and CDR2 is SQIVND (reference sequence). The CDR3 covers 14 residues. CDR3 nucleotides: TGTGCCAGTAACCCGGGACAGTTCAACTATGGCTACACCTTC. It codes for CASNPGQFNYGYTF.

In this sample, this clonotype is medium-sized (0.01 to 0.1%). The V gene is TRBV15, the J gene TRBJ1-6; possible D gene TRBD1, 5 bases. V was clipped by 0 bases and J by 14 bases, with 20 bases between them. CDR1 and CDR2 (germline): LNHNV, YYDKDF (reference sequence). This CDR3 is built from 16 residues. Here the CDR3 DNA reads TGTGCCACCAGCAGAGATGGGGGAGGGCCTCAATTCACCCTCCACTTT. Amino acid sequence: CATSRDGGGPQFTLHF.

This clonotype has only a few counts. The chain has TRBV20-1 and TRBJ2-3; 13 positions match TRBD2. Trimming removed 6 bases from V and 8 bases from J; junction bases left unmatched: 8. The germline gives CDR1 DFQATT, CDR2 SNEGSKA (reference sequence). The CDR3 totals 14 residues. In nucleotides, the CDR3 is TGCAGTGCGCCGACTAGCGGGGGGTTCAGTACGCAGTATTTT. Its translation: CSAPTSGGFSTQYF.

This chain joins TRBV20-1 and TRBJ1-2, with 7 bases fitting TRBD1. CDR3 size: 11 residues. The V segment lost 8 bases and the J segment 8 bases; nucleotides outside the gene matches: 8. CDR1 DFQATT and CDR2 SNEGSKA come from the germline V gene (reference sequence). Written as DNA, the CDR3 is TGCAGTCTAAGGAGGGGGCCGGGCTACACCTTC. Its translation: CSLRRGPGYTF.